This passage covers 19 T cell receptor beta chains from one sample sequenced in a study of PD-1 blockade in mismatch repair-deficient tumors. Repertoires were generated with immunoSEQ multiplex PCR, while TCRdb's copy carries only in-frame clones and drops some. The data hold 50,000 or so clones, with over 75% observed a single time. The sequencing used PBMCs, collected before pembrolizumab treatment. Every receptor here comes from an adult with mismatch repair-deficient cancer.

The V and J genes are TRBV28 and TRBJ1-2; D is unresolved. The CDR3 spans 13 residues. Trimming removed 6 bases at V and 6 bases at J, with 14 bases between. CDR1 is MDHEN, CDR2 SYDVKM, per germline. The CDR3 DNA is TGTGCCAGCAGGGGGTTTGGCCTTGATGGCTACACCTTC. Its protein product is CASRGFGLDGYTF.

The chain joins TRBV27 to TRBJ2-1; the match to TRBD2 covers 7 bases. The trim removed 3 bases at V and 0 bases at J, leaving 14 bases unmatched. The CDR3 has 19 amino acids. Germline V gene lookup returns CDR1 MNHEY and CDR2 SMNVEV (reference sequence). CDR3 coding DNA: TGTGCCAGCAGTTTTTTCCCGACGACTAGCCATAGCTCCTACAATGAGCAGTTCTTC. Encoded protein: CASSFFPTTSHSSYNEQFF.

This clone was detected a few times. This chain connects TRBV11-3 to TRBJ2-1; 9 bases match TRBD1. The length of the CDR3 is 13 residues. After removal of 8 bases from V and 6 bases from J, the junction contained 5 bases not matched to a gene. The germline V gene encodes CDR1 SGHNT and CDR2 YENEEA. This CDR3 is CASLGQGVNEQFF. DNA of the CDR3: TGTGCCAGCCTGGGACAGGGTGTCAATGAGCAGTTCTTC.

V usage is TRBV5-6 and J usage is TRBJ2-2; no clear D gene. There are 13 residues in the CDR3. The V end lost 3 bases, the J end lost 6 bases, and 9 bases lay between the germline ends. Germline CDR1 reads SGHDT; CDR2 reads YYEEEE. The CDR3 nucleotides read TGTGCCAGCAGCTCTCCAGAGGCCGGGGAGCTGTTTTTT. Its translation: CASSSPEAGELFF.

The rearrangement uses TRBV6-5 and TRBJ2-1, with 15 bases aligning to TRBD2. The germline V gene encodes CDR1 MNHEY and CDR2 SVGAGI. V lost 6 bases, J lost 9 bases, and 3 bases stayed unmatched. CDR3 length: 14 residues. The CDR3 spells CASRGTSGRTEQFF. DNA of the CDR3: TGTGCCAGCAGGGGGACTAGCGGGAGGACTGAGCAGTTCTTC.

This chain links TRBV5-4 with TRBJ2-5; TRBD2 matches 9 bases. Germline CDR1 reads SGHNT; CDR2 reads YYREEE (reference sequence). This CDR3 has 15 residues. With 4 bases clipped from V and 4 bases from J, the junction kept 8 bases outside the gene matches. CDR3 protein: CASSLSGSLLETQYF. CDR3 nucleotides: TGTGCCAGCAGCCTTAGCGGGAGTTTGTTAGAGACCCAGTACTTC. Using reference TRBV5-4 and TRBJ2-5 for the parts outside the CDR3, the full variable domain is ETGVTQSPTHLIKTRGQQVTLRCSSQSGHNTVSWYQQALGQGPQFIFQYYREEENGRGNFPPRFSGLQFPNYSSELNVNALELDDSALYLCASSLSGSLLETQYFGPGTRLLVL.

The chain links TRBV6-5 to TRBJ1-4; tentatively, D is TRBD1 (5 bases). Trimming stripped 6 bases from V and 4 bases from J, with 9 bases between. Germline V gives CDR1 MNHEY, CDR2 SVGAGI. CDR3 length equals 13 residues. In DNA form, the CDR3 reads TGTGCCAGCAGAAGTGGGGGTAATGAAAAACTGTTTTTT. Translated, it gives CASRSGGNEKLFF.

The chain links TRBV7-3 to TRBJ2-1; the D is unclear. Germline CDR1 is SGHTA and CDR2 is FQGTGA. The CDR3 has 13 residues. V was pared by 3 bases and J by 7 bases, with 10 bases between. The CDR3 protein is CASSFNAWNEQFF. CDR3 nucleotides: TGTGCCAGCAGCTTCAACGCATGGAATGAGCAGTTCTTC.

This rearrangement joins TRBV6-1 to TRBJ1-1; 8 positions match TRBD1. CDR3 size: 16 residues. The V gene end was trimmed by 6 bases and the J gene end by 0 bases; junction bases not matched to a gene: 9. Germline V gene data show CDR1 as MNHNS and CDR2 as SASEGT. The CDR3 nucleotides are TGTGCCAGCAGCGAACGACAGGGGAGCATGAACACTGAAGCTTTCTTT. This encodes CASSERQGSMNTEAFF.

The V and J genes are TRBV12-5 and TRBJ2-2; unclear D gene. The V end lost 0 bases, the J end lost 6 bases, and 11 bases lay between the germline ends. Germline CDR1 LGHNT, CDR2 FRNRAP. There are 15 residues in the CDR3. The CDR3 coding sequence is TGTGCTAGTGGTTTGGTAATCTACGAGCCCGGGGAGCTGTTTTTT. Translated: CASGLVIYEPGELFF.

The chain joins TRBV5-6 to TRBJ2-7, with 8 bases identical to TRBD2. This CDR3 has 15 residues. Trimming at V came to 4 bases and at J to 10 bases, leaving 16 bases not matched to a gene. Germline lookup yields CDR1 SGHDT and CDR2 YYEEEE. The CDR3: CASSGNSGVGRGQYF. CDR3 nucleotides: TGTGCCAGCAGCGGAAATAGCGGGGTTGGGCGCGGTCAGTACTTC.

This clone turned up a few times. V gene TRBV10-3 combines with J gene TRBJ2-7, with 7 bases fitting TRBD2. The V gene end was trimmed by 10 bases and the J gene end by 2 bases; junction bases not matched to a gene: 11. Germline CDR1 reads ENHRY; CDR2 reads SYGVKD. The CDR3 runs to 14 residues. The CDR3 bases are TGTGCCACCGATTCCGGGGAGGGAACCTACGAGCAGTACTTC. It specifies CATDSGEGTYEQYF.

The chain has TRBV29-1 and TRBJ1-2; 9 nucleotides match TRBD1. The germline CDR1 and CDR2 sequences are SQVTM and ANQGSEA. The CDR3 is 12 amino acids. Trimming removed 5 bases from V and 8 bases from J; junction bases left unmatched: 6. The CDR3 sequence: CSVKDRGGGYTF. In nucleotides, the CDR3 is TGCAGCGTTAAGGACAGGGGAGGGGGCTACACCTTC.

This chain joins TRBV11-2 and TRBJ2-1; D may correspond to TRBD1 or TRBD2 (6 bases each). Germline V gene sequence: CDR1 SGHAT, CDR2 FQNNGV. This CDR3 is 12 amino acids long. The V and J ends lost 3 bases and 8 bases respectively, with 8 bases between them. The CDR3 protein is CASSLGGDEQFF. For the CDR3, the DNA is TGTGCCAGCAGCTTGGGGGGCGATGAGCAGTTCTTC.

The V and J genes are TRBV9 and TRBJ2-5; 12 positions agree with TRBD2. Germline CDR1 and CDR2: SGDLS and YYNGEE. The CDR3 consists of 18 residues. Losses at the gene ends were 4 bases for V and 4 bases for J; bases not matched to a gene: 14. CDR3 in DNA: TGTGCCAGCAGCCCCCTCAGACGACTAGCGGGAGAGGGAGAGACCCAGTACTTC. This sequence encodes CASSPLRRLAGEGETQYF.

The CDR3 DNA follows: TGTGCCAGCAGCTTCGACAGGGGGCTTGGCACAGATACGCAGTATTTT. Translating it yields CASSFDRGLGTDTQYF. The rearrangement links TRBV5-6 to TRBJ2-3, with TRBD1 matching over 10 bases. V lost 2 bases, J lost 1 base, and 4 bases stayed unmatched. Germline V lookup: CDR1 SGHDT, CDR2 YYEEEE. The CDR3 covers 16 residues.

The genes are TRBV19 and TRBJ1-1; tentative D call: TRBD1 (5 bases). Germline CDR1 and CDR2: LNHDA and SQIVND (reference sequence). The CDR3 covers 14 residues. Trimming removed 1 base from V and 5 bases from J, with 11 bases in between. The CDR3 protein is CASSIGGGETEAFF. The CDR3 nucleotides read TGTGCCAGTAGTATAGGGGGGGGAGAAACTGAAGCTTTCTTT.

The CDR3 DNA reads TGTGCCAGCTCACCCATAACAGAACAGAATGAAAAACTGTTTTTT. Protein: CASSPITEQNEKLFF. The V call is TRBV18, the J call TRBJ1-4; D gene uncertain. V was shortened by 3 bases and J by 5 bases, with 13 bases between the two germline ends. Germline-derived CDR1 and CDR2 are KGHSH and LQKENI. This CDR3 has 15 amino acids.

This sequence joins TRBV7-3 and TRBJ2-5, with 7 bases that match TRBD1. The CDR3 extends over 14 amino acids. J was trimmed by 1 base and V by 6 bases; bases with no gene match: 5. Germline loops: CDR1 SGHTA, CDR2 FQGTGA. CDR3 protein: CASRPDRSQETQYF. CDR3 bases: TGTGCCAGCAGGCCGGACAGGAGCCAAGAGACCCAGTACTTC.